One and the same sample provided the 21 T cell receptor beta chains below, sequenced in a study of radiation and T cells in renal cell carcinoma. Time point denoted: baseline pretreatment blood. As to treatment: 15 Gy SBRT to primary tumor, nephrectomy 4 weeks later. Sequencing used immunoSEQ multiplex PCR; TCRdb keeps in-frame clones, though not all of them. This sample has tens of thousands of clones, with over 70% found just once. The input for sequencing was blood, taken from a patient whose treatment included radiotherapy and nephrectomy. The origin of the receptors is a man between 60 and 75 years old with renal cell carcinoma.

This clone is a singleton in its sample. The chain employs TRBV19 and TRBJ2-5; 10 bases agree with TRBD1. The CDR3 covers 15 residues. Trimming cost V 4 bases and J 5 bases; bases outside gene matches: 7. The V gene's germline CDR1 is LNHDA and CDR2 SQIVND (reference sequence). The CDR3 coding sequence is TGTGCCAGTAGTAACCGGGACAGGGGAGGCGAGACCCAGTACTTC. It is translated as CASSNRDRGGETQYF.

V usage is TRBV5-1 and J usage is TRBJ2-7, with TRBD2 matching 7 bases. This CDR3 is built from 16 residues. CDR1 and CDR2 from the germline V gene are SGHRS and YFSETQ. Trimming cost V 0 bases and J 0 bases; bases outside gene matches: 6. DNA for the CDR3: TGCGCCAGCAGCTTGGCCGGGGGGTTGAGCTCCTACGAGCAGTACTTC. The encoded protein is CASSLAGGLSSYEQYF.

The chain carries TRBV2 and TRBJ2-7; D not certain. The CDR3 has 14 residues. V was shortened by 5 bases and J by 2 bases, with 13 bases between the two germline ends. The germline V gene encodes CDR1 SNHLY and CDR2 FYNNEI. DNA of the CDR3: TGTGCCAGCAGTTTATTCAAGGGCCCCTACGAGCAGTACGTC. Translation gives CASSLFKGPYEQYV.

The chain uses TRBV6-5 and TRBJ1-2, with D perhaps TRBD1 (6 bases). Between the trimmed V and J ends, which lost 3 bases and 7 bases, there was a span of 12 bases. The CDR3 length is 13 residues. Germline lookup yields CDR1 MNHEY and CDR2 SVGAGI. The CDR3 DNA is TGTGCCAGCAGTTATCGGGGGCTCGCTGGCTACACCTTC. It is translated as CASSYRGLAGYTF.

The chain has TRBV2 and TRBJ1-1; D unresolved. The CDR3 runs to 14 residues. Germline CDR1 SNHLY, CDR2 FYNNEI. V was trimmed by 11 bases and J by 2 bases, leaving 18 bases between them. Here the CDR3 reads CAAESGSRNTEAFF. The CDR3 DNA is TGTGCCGCCGAATCGGGCAGCCGTAACACTGAAGCTTTCTTT.

There are many counts of this clone. V gene TRBV27 combines with J gene TRBJ2-2; D is possibly TRBD2 (5 bases). Per germline, CDR1 MNHEY and CDR2 SMNVEV (reference sequence). V shed 7 bases and J shed 6 bases, with 9 bases lying between them. The CDR3 has 12 amino acids. This CDR3 is CASTWGAGELFF. The CDR3 nucleotides are TGTGCCAGCACCTGGGGAGCCGGGGAGCTGTTTTTT.

This clone was seen only a few times. The CDR3 loop reads CASSQAAGRNQPQHF. Written as DNA, the CDR3 is TGTGCCAGCAGCCAGGCGGCAGGGCGCAATCAGCCCCAGCATTTT. The chain has TRBV9 and TRBJ1-5, with D possibly matching TRBD1 (5 bases). Between the trimmed V and J ends, which lost 4 bases and 2 bases, there was a span of 13 bases. The CDR3 runs 15 residues. The germline V gene encodes CDR1 SGDLS and CDR2 YYNGEE.

The chain uses TRBV7-2 and TRBJ2-2; 8 bases agree with TRBD1. Germline assignment: CDR1 SGHTA and CDR2 FQGNSA. The CDR3 spans 15 residues. Trimming removed 5 bases from V and 6 bases from J; junction bases left unmatched: 8. The CDR3 protein is CASSQSDRAAGELFF. Written as DNA, the CDR3 is TGTGCCAGCAGCCAATCGGACAGGGCGGCCGGGGAGCTGTTTTTT.

In this sample, this clone turned up once. This chain connects TRBV29-1 to TRBJ1-2; maybe TRBD1 (6 bases). The V end lost 4 bases, the J end lost 4 bases, and 19 bases lay between the germline ends. Per the germline V gene, CDR1 is SQVTM and CDR2 is ANQGSEA. This CDR3 is 15 amino acids long. CDR3 region: CSVGKGQKESYGYTF. The CDR3 coding sequence is TGCAGCGTTGGTAAAGGACAGAAAGAGAGCTATGGCTACACCTTC.

The chain is built from TRBV11-3 and TRBJ1-2; TRBD1 matches 9 bases. V shed 7 bases, J shed 2 bases, and the junction held 5 bases outside the gene matches. This CDR3 is 14 amino acids long. CDR1 is SGHNT, CDR2 YENEEA, per germline. CDR3 bases: TGTGCCAGCAACCCCGGGACAGGGAACTATGGCTACACCTTC. Its protein product is CASNPGTGNYGYTF.

The chain couples TRBV7-9 to TRBJ1-5; D remains unclear. The CDR3 runs 16 residues. V lost 5 bases to trimming and J lost 0 bases, with 14 bases between them. The germline V gene encodes CDR1 SEHNR and CDR2 FQNEAQ (reference sequence). CDR3 coding DNA: TGTGCCAGCAGCCCAGGACGGGGAGATAGCAATCAGCCCCAGCATTTT. It codes for CASSPGRGDSNQPQHF.

The chain couples TRBV11-2 to TRBJ2-7; D gene unclear. The CDR3 extends over 15 amino acids. Germline-derived CDR1 and CDR2 are SGHAT and FQNNGV. V lost 2 bases and J 4 bases, leaving 15 bases between the germline ends. The CDR3 loop reads CASSLFSSSAYEQYF. The CDR3 coding sequence is TGTGCCAGCAGCTTATTTAGCAGTTCGGCTTACGAGCAGTACTTC.

This clone has more than one count but fewer than ten. This chain links TRBV20-1 with TRBJ1-2, with D maybe TRBD1 (5 bases). The CDR3 covers 11 residues. From germline, CDR1 is DFQATT and CDR2 SNEGSKA (reference sequence). V was clipped by 3 bases and J by 8 bases, with 10 bases between them. This CDR3 is CSASPQGGYTF. The CDR3 region has the DNA TGCAGTGCTAGCCCTCAGGGAGGCTACACCTTC.

V gene TRBV6-1 combines with J gene TRBJ2-1; weak D call: TRBD2 (6 bases). CDR1 and CDR2 (germline): MNHNS, SASEGT. V was cut by 3 bases and J by 9 bases, with 9 bases left in between. The CDR3 runs to 12 residues. CDR3 protein: CASSDVGGEQFF. The CDR3 DNA is TGTGCCAGCAGTGATGTGGGGGGTGAGCAGTTCTTC.

The chain recombines TRBV5-6 with TRBJ2-1; D is perhaps TRBD1 (6 bases). Trimming cost V 4 bases and J 5 bases, with 16 bases left between them. Germline assignment: CDR1 SGHDT and CDR2 YYEEEE. This CDR3 spans 15 amino acids. DNA of the CDR3: TGTGCCAGCAGCGAACTAGGACAGCTTGACAATGAGCAGTTCTTC. It codes for CASSELGQLDNEQFF. Supplemented by reference TRBV5-6 and TRBJ2-1, the full variable domain reads DAGVTQSPTHLIKTRGQQVTLRCSPKSGHDTVSWYQQALGQGPQFIFQYYEEEERQRGNFPDRFSGHQFPNYSSELNVNALLLGDSALYLCASSELGQLDNEQFFGPGTRLTVL.

This chain joins TRBV13 and TRBJ2-1, with 10 positions matching TRBD2. Trimming took 5 bases from V and 9 from J; bases not matched to a gene: 13. The V gene's germline CDR1 is PRHDT and CDR2 FYEKMQ (reference sequence). The CDR3 is made up of 16 amino acids. The CDR3 nucleotides read TGTGCCAGCAGCCGCCGCCAAGCGGGGGGGTTTAGTGAGCAGTTCTTC. This encodes CASSRRQAGGFSEQFF.

The chain recombines TRBV19 with TRBJ1-1, with TRBD1 as a possible D gene (6 bases). Germline V CDR1 and CDR2: LNHDA, SQIVND (reference sequence). This CDR3 has 14 amino acids. Trimming removed 1 base from V and 4 bases from J, with 10 bases in between. The DNA of the CDR3 is TGTGCCAGTAGTATAGGAAGGGGGAGCACTGAAGCTTTCTTT. It is translated as CASSIGRGSTEAFF.

As DNA, the CDR3 is TGTGCCTGGAGTGGCTGGGGGGCGTCCTACTCTGGAAACACCATATATTTT. Translation gives CAWSGWGASYSGNTIYF. The chain is built from TRBV30 and TRBJ1-3, with a weak D call TRBD1 (6 bases). The CDR3 has 17 amino acids. Germline CDR1 GTSNPN, CDR2 SVGIG (reference sequence). V lost 1 base to trimming and J lost 0 bases, with 16 bases between them.

The chain combines TRBV2 with TRBJ1-4; 10 bases agree with TRBD1. Germline V gene sequence: CDR1 SNHLY, CDR2 FYNNEI. Trimming at V came to 4 bases and at J to 5 bases, leaving 10 bases not matched to a gene. The length of the CDR3 is 17 residues. This CDR3 is CASSGVGTGVANEKLFF. DNA for the CDR3: TGTGCCAGCAGTGGTGTCGGGACAGGGGTCGCGAATGAAAAACTGTTTTTT.

On this clone itself: Other DNA sequences in this sample translate to the same CDR3. The chain links TRBV7-9 to TRBJ1-5; maybe TRBD1 (5 bases). Trimming cost V 1 base and J 3 bases, with 10 bases left between them. Germline CDR1 and CDR2: SEHNR and FQNEAQ (reference sequence). The CDR3 is made up of 15 amino acids. The CDR3 reads CASSLGPGFNQPQHF. CDR3 DNA sequence: TGTGCCAGCAGCTTAGGGCCAGGGTTCAATCAGCCCCAGCATTTT.

The rearrangement joins TRBV11-2 to TRBJ1-2; D is unresolved. V was cut by 5 bases and J by 0 bases, with 10 bases left in between. This CDR3 contains 14 residues. CDR1 and CDR2 (germline): SGHAT, FQNNGV. The CDR3 bases are TGTGCCAGCAGCCGGGGAGGGACTAACTATGGCTACACCTTC. Encoded protein: CASSRGGTNYGYTF.